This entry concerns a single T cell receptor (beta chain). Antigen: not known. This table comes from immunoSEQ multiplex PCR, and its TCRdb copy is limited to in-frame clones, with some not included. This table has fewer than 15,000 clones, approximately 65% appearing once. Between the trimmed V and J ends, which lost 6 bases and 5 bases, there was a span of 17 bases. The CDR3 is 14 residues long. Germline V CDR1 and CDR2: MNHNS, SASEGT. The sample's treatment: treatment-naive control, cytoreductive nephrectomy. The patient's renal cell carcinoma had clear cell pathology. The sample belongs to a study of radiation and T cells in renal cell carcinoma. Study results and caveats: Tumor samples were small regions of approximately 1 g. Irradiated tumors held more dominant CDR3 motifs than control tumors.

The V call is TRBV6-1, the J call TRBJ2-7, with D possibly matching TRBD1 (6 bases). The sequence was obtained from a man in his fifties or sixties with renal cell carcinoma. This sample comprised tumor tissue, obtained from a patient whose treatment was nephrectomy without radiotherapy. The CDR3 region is CASRMGAGSNEQYF. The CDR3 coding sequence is TGTGCCAGCAGGATGGGGGCAGGGTCCAACGAGCAGTACTTC.